This TCR beta chain was sequenced in a study of spatial heterogeneity in lung cancer. Study-level background: 72 TRACERx patients with early, untreated non-small cell lung cancer donated samples. An average of more than ten raw reads was observed per unique TCR and UMI combination. Whole-study findings and limits: At resection, ubiquitous expanded tumor TCRs appeared in blood more than at follow-up.

The time point denotes: blood at routine non-recurrence follow-up after resection. The sequenced material consisted of unsorted whole RNA from tumor, nontumor lung or frozen PBMC. Every cDNA TCR molecule received its own unique molecular identifier. TCRdb re-called the 5' RACE reads through MiXCR, storing one row per CDR3 protein. This table has 51,000 or so distinct CDR3 sequences, around 7.7% appearing once. This clonotype was seen a handful of times. The target antigen is unknown. The CDR3 covers 15 residues. V shed 4 bases and J 7 bases; nucleotides not matched to a gene: 9. CDR1 and CDR2 from the germline V gene are KGHSH and LQKENI.

The chain recombines TRBV18 with TRBJ2-1; 8 bases line up with TRBD1. This receptor was identified in a female donor with early-stage non-small cell lung cancer. Here the sequenced sample was PBMCs, taken at follow-up. CDR3 in DNA: TGTGCCAGCTCACGGACAGGGTCAGGGGGAAATGAGCAGTTCTTC. Translated, it gives CASSRTGSGGNEQFF.